The rows below give T cell receptor beta chains drawn from one sample of a study of T cell repertoires in cytomegalovirus infection. Their target antigens are unknown. TCRdb analysed the reads with MiXCR anew, one entry per CDR3 protein. This sample yields around 110,000 distinct CDR3 sequences, of which about 9.5% are seen a single time; 31% belongs to the top ten. Sequencing used PBMCs, sequenced either directly or after in vitro stimulation (not recorded which). The source is a human donor in good health (CMV status not recorded). Some clones in this sample may be carry-over from other donors' samples. Both conserved end residues are part of each CDR3. Fields, in order: J gene, V gene, D gene, clone size, CDR3 DNA, CDR3 protein. The D gene is left open where the match is weak. Size tells how often a clone was seen (once, few, many) or the class of an expanded clone, and some rows leave it out.

>TRBJ2-3|TRBV7-2|TRBD1|many
TGTGCCAGCAGCTCCGGGGACAGGCCCGGAGATACGCAGTATTTT
CASSSGDRPGDTQYF
>TRBJ2-4|TRBV4-1|NA|NA
TGCGCCAGCAGAAACATAGGGAAAAACATTCAGTACTTC
CASRNIGKNIQYF
>TRBJ2-1|TRBV12-3/TRBV12-4|TRBD2|many
TGTGCCAGCAGTCCGCGACTAGCGGGAGATGAGCAGTTCTTC
CASSPRLAGDEQFF
>TRBJ2-1|TRBV7-9|TRBD2|many
TGTGCCAGCAGCTTAGGGGGGAGCGGGACCGCCTACAATGAGCAGTTCTTC
CASSLGGSGTAYNEQFF
>TRBJ1-6|TRBV12-3/TRBV12-4|TRBD1|many
TGTGCCAGCAGTTTGGGACAGGTCTATAATTCACCCCTCCACTTT
CASSLGQVYNSPLHF
>TRBJ1-5|TRBV15|NA|many
TGTGCCACCAGCAGAGTGAGGGGTGGCAATCAGCCCCAGCATTTT
CATSRVRGGNQPQHF
>TRBJ2-1|TRBV29-1|NA|NA
TGCAGCCCCTTCTCGGGTTCCTACAATGAGCAGTTCTTC
CSPFSGSYNEQFF
>TRBJ1-1|TRBV6-1|NA|many
TGTGCCAGCAGTCACCACTCCATCATAGCTGAAGCTTTCTTT
CASSHHSIIAEAFF
>TRBJ1-1|TRBV14|NA|NA
TGTGCCAGCAGCCAGGCATGGGGGCCGATGGACACTGAAGCTTTCTTT
CASSQAWGPMDTEAFF
>TRBJ1-6|TRBV7-2|NA|many
TGTGCCAGCAGCCCCGGCAGCGGGTATGGTTCACCCCTCCACTTT
CASSPGSGYGSPLHF
>TRBJ2-7|TRBV20-1|NA|NA
TGCAGTGCCTTAAGAGGGGGCGAGCAGTACTTC
CSALRGGEQYF
>TRBJ2-5|TRBV12-3/TRBV12-4|TRBD1|NA
TGTGCCAGCAGTTTCAGGACAGGGGAGACCCAGTACTTC
CASSFRTGETQYF
>TRBJ1-2|TRBV5-5|NA|many
TGTGCCAGCAGCTTGGCCATGGCGTCAGATGGCTACACCTTC
CASSLAMASDGYTF
>TRBJ1-1|TRBV7-2|NA|many
TGTGCCAGCAGCCACACAGGGCCTGTGAACACTGAAGCTTTCTTT
CASSHTGPVNTEAFF
>TRBJ1-4|TRBV18|NA|many
TGTGCCAGCTCACCTTCGACAGGCAGTGCAACTAATGAAAAACTGTTTTTT
CASSPSTGSATNEKLFF
>TRBJ1-5|TRBV7-2|TRBD1|many
TGTGCCAGCAGCTCTTCCGGGACAGACCTTTATCAGCCCCAGCATTTT
CASSSSGTDLYQPQHF
>TRBJ2-5|TRBV20-1|NA|few
TGCAGTGCTCGACCGGTGATAGCAAGCCAAGAGACCCAGTACTTC
CSARPVIASQETQYF
>TRBJ2-1|TRBV20-1|TRBD2|few
TGCAGTGCTTTAGGACTAGCGGACAATGAGCAGTTCTTC
CSALGLADNEQFF
>TRBJ1-1|TRBV29-1|NA|few
TGCAGCGTCATACAGGTTCGCACTGAAGCTTTCTTT
CSVIQVRTEAFF
>TRBJ2-7|TRBV28|NA|many
TGTGCCAGCACCCGCCCCTCACACTACGAGCAGTACTTC
CASTRPSHYEQYF
>TRBJ2-5|TRBV4-1|NA|many
TGCGCCAGCAGCTTTCGACAGGGAGGAGGGGAGACCCAGTACTTC
CASSFRQGGGETQYF
>TRBJ2-5|TRBV7-2|NA|many
TGTGCCAGCAGCGAAGACATCTCCCGCGGGGAGACCCAGTACTTC
CASSEDISRGETQYF
>TRBJ1-5|TRBV9|NA|NA
TGTGCCAGCAGCGTGGGTCAGGGCAACCAGCCCCAGCATTTT
CASSVGQGNQPQHF
>TRBJ2-2|TRBV19|TRBD1|few
TGTGCCAGTAGTCGTTTAGGACAGGGCGGGGAGCTGTTTTTT
CASSRLGQGGELFF
>TRBJ1-5|TRBV7-2|NA|few
TGTGCCAGCAGCAGCGCAGGGGTTAGGGATCAGCCCCAGCATTTT
CASSSAGVRDQPQHF
>TRBJ2-1|TRBV9|NA|NA
TGTGCCAGCAGCGTAGAGTCTTACAATGAGCAGTTCTTC
CASSVESYNEQFF
>TRBJ1-1|TRBV30|NA|few
TGTGCCTGGAGTGTACGATACAGGATGGACGGCTTTGACACTGAAGCTTTCTTT
CAWSVRYRMDGFDTEAFF
>TRBJ2-1|TRBV27|TRBD2|few
TGTGCCAGCAGGGAGAGCGGGAGGTTTTACAATGAGCAGTTCTTC
CASRESGRFYNEQFF
>TRBJ2-2|TRBV7-6|TRBD1|many
TGTGCCAGCAGCCGGGACAGGGCTATCGGGGAGCTGTTTTTT
CASSRDRAIGELFF
>TRBJ1-2|TRBV4-1|NA|NA
TGCGCCAGCAGCCCCCTTATGGGGGAGGCGAACTATGGCTACACCTTC
CASSPLMGEANYGYTF
>TRBJ2-3|TRBV11-3|TRBD2|many
TGTGCCAGCAGCTTGGTGGCGGGAGCGAAGTTGGCCACAGATACGCAGTATTTT
CASSLVAGAKLATDTQYF